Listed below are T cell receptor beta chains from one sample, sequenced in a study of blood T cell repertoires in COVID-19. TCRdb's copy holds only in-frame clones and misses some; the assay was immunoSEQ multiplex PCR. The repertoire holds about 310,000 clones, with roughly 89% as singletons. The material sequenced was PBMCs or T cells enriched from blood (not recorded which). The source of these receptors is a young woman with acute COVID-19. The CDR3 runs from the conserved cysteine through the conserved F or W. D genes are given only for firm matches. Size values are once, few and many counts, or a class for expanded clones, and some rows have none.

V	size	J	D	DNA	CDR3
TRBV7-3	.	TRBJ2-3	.	TGTGCCAGCAGCCCGGACTCCGCTAGCACAGATACGCAGTATTTT	CASSPDSASTDTQYF
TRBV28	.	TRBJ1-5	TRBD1	TGTGCCAGCAGTTTACAGGGGGGCGGTCAGCCCCAGCATTTT	CASSLQGGGQPQHF
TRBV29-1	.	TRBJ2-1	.	TGCAGCGTTGAAGGGGGAGCGAACTGGGATGAGCAGTTCTTC	CSVEGGANWDEQFF
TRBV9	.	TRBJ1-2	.	TGTGCCAGCAGCGTAGGGACACAGCGTATCTATGGCTACACCTTC	CASSVGTQRIYGYTF
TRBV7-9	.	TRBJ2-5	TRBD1	TGTGCCAGCAGCTTAGCTGACAGGGGAATCGAGACCCAGTACTTC	CASSLADRGIETQYF
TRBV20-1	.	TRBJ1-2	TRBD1	TGCAGTGCTCGTGGGACAGGGACCGTGTCGAGTGGCTACACCTTC	CSARGTGTVSSGYTF
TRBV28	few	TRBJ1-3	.	TGTGCCAGCCGAGGCCACTCTGGAAACACCATATATTTT	CASRGHSGNTIYF
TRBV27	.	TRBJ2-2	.	TGTGCCAGCAGTTTTGTCTCGAACACCGGGGAGCTGTTTTTT	CASSFVSNTGELFF
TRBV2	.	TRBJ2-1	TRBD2	TGTGCCAGCAGTTCGACTAGCGGTGAGCAGTTCTTC	CASSSTSGEQFF
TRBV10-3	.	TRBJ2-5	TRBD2	TGTGCCATCAGCGTTATAGCGGGAGGGCCCCAAGAGACCCAGTACTTC	CAISVIAGGPQETQYF